This T cell receptor beta chain was obtained from a study of human T cells and chemical hapten exposure. Study information: Patients received weekly diphenylcyclopropenone doses to the scalp throughout the approximately 24-week study. Study observations and caveats: Significantly more large CDR3 similarity clusters were formed by expanded TCRs than by controls. Those TCRs sitting above 1 in 1000 frequency stayed the same with DPC sensitization.

Unique molecular identifiers were affixed to discrete cDNA molecules within the library. Via MiXCR, TCRdb re-called the RACE reads, giving one row per CDR3 protein. The data show around 69,000 distinct CDR3 sequences, 8.5% seen once. The time point denotes: patch test 2, 6 weeks after DPC sensitization. Described treatment: therapeutic diphenylcyclopropenone sensitization with weekly scalp DPC. The table lists this clonotype with a few counts. Its antigen is not identified. V was clipped by 5 bases and J by 3 bases, with 14 bases between them. The CDR3 consists of 15 residues. CDR1 and CDR2 (germline): SGHAT, FQNNGV.

Sequenced here: whole blood, sampled in connection with sensitization to the hapten diphenylcyclopropenone (DPC). J is TRBJ2-1 and V is TRBV11-2; possible D gene TRBD1, 5 bases. This receptor was obtained from a woman aged 45-65 years with alopecia areata. Some clones in this sample may be carry-over from other donors' samples. The CDR3 loop is CASSLDGAIYNEQFF. In DNA form, the CDR3 reads TGTGCCAGCAGCCTTGATGGGGCCATCTACAATGAGCAGTTCTTC.